The 16 T cell receptor beta chains presented below share a single source sample, sequenced in a study of shared clonotypes between healthy human individuals (dated by TCRdb to between 2020 and 2021). Library prep was done by the immunoSEQ multiplex PCR assay. TCRdb took this table from immuneACCESS and kept in-frame rearrangements with V and J called. Such tables lack part of the clones; where checked against another copy, unresolved V genes explain under half of the gap, and the rest is unexplained. The sample profile shows some 96,000 clones; around 47% of them were found once. More than 12% of the sample comes from the top ten. The sequencing input was PBMCs. The receptors shown here come from a woman aged 40 to 49 in good health. Some clones in this sample may be carry-over from other donors' samples.

The chain uses TRBV10-1 and TRBJ2-7, with a tentative D call TRBD1 (6 bases). Looked up from germline, CDR1 is WNHNN and CDR2 is SYGVQD (reference sequence). This CDR3 has 16 residues. V was trimmed by 0 bases and J by 0 bases, leaving 12 bases between them. The CDR3 bases are TGCGCCAGCAGTGAGTCCCGGACAGCCCACTCCTACGAGCAGTACTTC. Protein: CASSESRTAHSYEQYF.

V usage is TRBV6-5 and J usage is TRBJ1-2; a weak D match, TRBD1 (6 bases). CDR1 is MNHEY and CDR2 is SVGAGI in the germline V gene. V lost 6 bases, J lost 1 base, and 12 bases lay in between. This CDR3 comprises 14 residues. CDR3 in amino acids: CASRGQLINYGYTF. The CDR3 DNA sequence: TGTGCCAGCAGGGGACAACTTATTAACTATGGCTACACCTTC.

The genes are TRBV7-9 and TRBJ1-3, with D possibly matching TRBD1 (6 bases). The CDR3 sequence is 14 residues long. Germline loops: CDR1 SEHNR, CDR2 FQNEAQ (reference sequence). V was pared by 4 bases and J by 8 bases, with 15 bases between. The CDR3 sequence: CASSSGQIQDTIYF. The CDR3 DNA reads TGTGCCAGCAGCTCCGGACAGATACAGGACACCATATATTTT.

J is TRBJ2-7 and V is TRBV4-1; D is undetermined. The CDR3 length is 13 residues. Germline CDR1 MGHRA, CDR2 YSYEKL. The V gene lost 4 bases and the J gene lost 1 base, with 8 bases spanning the gap. CDR3 in DNA: TGCGCCAGCAGCCCAGTAGTGTCCTACGAGCAGTACTTC. Translating it yields CASSPVVSYEQYF.

This clone was found many times. The chain carries TRBV4-3 and TRBJ2-5; D may correspond to TRBD1 or TRBD2 (7 bases each). This CDR3 has 18 residues. Germline lookup yields CDR1 LGHNA and CDR2 YSLEER. The V end lost 1 base, the J end lost 5 bases, and 23 bases lay between the germline ends. CDR3: CASSQVRSGAPGGETQYF. In DNA form, the CDR3 reads TGCGCCAGCAGCCAAGTTCGGAGCGGGGCTCCAGGGGGGGAGACCCAGTACTTC.

The chain has TRBV30 and TRBJ1-1; D is unresolved. This CDR3 is built from 13 residues. Germline assignment: CDR1 GTSNPN and CDR2 SVGIG (reference sequence). V dropped 6 bases and J dropped 3 bases, with 14 bases sitting between them. DNA of the CDR3: TGTGCCTGCCAAAAGGACCGATACACTGAAGCTTTCTTT. Its protein is CACQKDRYTEAFF.

This clone was seen a handful of times. The genes are TRBV7-8 and TRBJ2-7, with D uncertain. The CDR3 sequence is 14 residues long. Trimming took off 2 bases at V and 3 bases at J, with 11 bases between the two ends. CDR1 and CDR2 from the germline V gene are SGHVS and FQNEAQ. This chain's CDR3 is CASSLIIPGYEQYF. CDR3 nucleotide sequence: TGTGCCAGCAGCTTAATCATCCCCGGCTACGAGCAGTACTTC.

With regard to this clone: A junction end diverges from the germline sequence, so it may reflect a read error. The chain carries TRBV5-8 and TRBJ1-2; D is unresolved. Germline V lookup: CDR1 SGHTS, CDR2 YDEGEE. The CDR3 is 17 amino acids. Here the CDR3 DNA reads TGTGCCAGCAGCTTGGGGGCTGGGCCGACGCCGACCCCTGGCTACACCTTT. This gives the protein CASSLGAGPTPTPGYTF.

In its sample, this clone was seen many times. The chain has TRBV15 and TRBJ2-7; 9 nucleotides match TRBD2. CDR1 is LNHNV, CDR2 YYDKDF, per germline (reference sequence). The CDR3 length is 16 residues. With 0 bases clipped from V and 2 bases from J, the junction kept 5 bases outside the gene matches. CDR3 protein: CATSRDRASGAYEQYF. In nucleotides, the CDR3 is TGTGCCACCAGCAGAGATAGGGCTAGCGGGGCCTACGAGCAGTACTTC.

This clone was seen a few times. The CDR3 region is CAWRRDANPADTQYF. The CDR3 coding sequence is TGTGCCTGGAGACGGGACGCTAACCCGGCTGATACGCAGTATTTT. The chain carries TRBV30 and TRBJ2-3, with D perhaps being TRBD1 or TRBD2 (5 bases each). The V gene's germline CDR1 is GTSNPN and CDR2 SVGIG (reference sequence). The CDR3 has 15 amino acids. Trimming removed 3 bases from V and 6 bases from J, with 19 bases in between.

V and J are TRBV5-6 and TRBJ2-5, with D perhaps given as TRBD1 or TRBD2 (5 bases each). The CDR3 runs 13 residues. CDR1 is SGHDT, CDR2 YYEEEE, per germline. V gave up 4 bases and J gave up 4 bases, with 11 bases separating them. Written as DNA, the CDR3 is TGTGCCAGCAGCCGGGGACCCCGAGAGACCCAGTACTTC. Its protein is CASSRGPRETQYF.

This clone occurred a few times. Different DNA sequences within this sample yield the same CDR3. This chain's CDR3 is CASSPGQGGDVGYTF. In nucleotides, the CDR3 is TGCGCCAGCAGCCCCGGACAGGGAGGGGACGTCGGCTACACCTTC. The gene calls are TRBV4-3 and TRBJ1-2; 8 bases map to TRBD1. Germline V lookup: CDR1 LGHNA, CDR2 YSLEER. The length of the CDR3 is 15 residues. J gave up 8 bases and V 4 bases, and 12 bases lay outside the gene matches.

This clone was seen only a few times. V is TRBV5-4 and J is TRBJ2-3, with TRBD1 identical over 7 bases. J gave up 0 bases and V 0 bases, and 4 bases lay outside the gene matches. The CDR3 is 16 amino acids. The germline CDR1 and CDR2 sequences are SGHNT and YYREEE (reference sequence). The CDR3 reads CASSLATGPSTDTQYF. In DNA form, the CDR3 reads TGTGCCAGCAGCTTGGCGACAGGGCCTAGCACAGATACGCAGTATTTT.

This clone was observed many times. The J gene is TRBJ2-7, the V gene TRBV19; D uncertain. CDR3 length equals 14 residues. Germline CDR1 is LNHDA and CDR2 is SQIVND (reference sequence). Trimming left V 2 bases short and J 2 bases short, with 10 bases between. The chain's CDR3 is CASSISIGAYEQYF. The CDR3 DNA sequence: TGTGCCAGTAGTATAAGCATAGGAGCCTACGAGCAGTACTTC. The complete variable domain, with remaining parts taken from reference TRBV19 and TRBJ2-7, reads DGGITQSPKYLFRKEGQNVTLSCEQNLNHDAMYWYRQDPGQGLRLIYYSQIVNDFQKGDIAEGYSVSREKKESFPLTVTSAQKNPTAFYLCASSISIGAYEQYFGPGTRLTVT.

The sample holds many counts of this clone. This chain uses TRBV6-1 with TRBJ2-7; maybe TRBD2 (5 bases). The CDR3 runs to 13 residues. The germline V gene has CDR1 MNHNS and CDR2 SASEGT. This chain's CDR3 is CVISRAPLREQYF. Written as DNA, the CDR3 is TGTGTCATCTCGAGGGCTCCTTTAAGGGAGCAGTACTTC.

The chain has TRBV27 and TRBJ2-1; the match to TRBD2 covers 11 bases. V gave up 6 bases and J gave up 9 bases; unmatched junction bases: 7. This CDR3 comprises 14 residues. CDR1 and CDR2 (germline): MNHEY, SMNVEV (reference sequence). The CDR3 DNA follows: TGTGCCAGCAGGGGACTAGCGGATGGGTCTGAGCAGTTCTTC. Its protein is CASRGLADGSEQFF.